The clone carrying this TCR beta chain was observed many times. The antigen remains undetermined. Researchers amplified the TCR beta CDR3 regions from RNA transcripts. Initially, a first-round RT-PCR of the TCR CDR3 employed the HTBI primer set. TCRdb re-called the multiplex PCR reads with MiXCR, one entry per CDR3 protein. The sample comprises approximately 610,000 distinct CDR3 sequences, 14% to 15% of which are singletons, and 4.3% rests with the top ten. CDR3 size: 17 residues. Per germline, CDR1 MDHEN and CDR2 SYDVKM. Trimming shortened V by 4 bases and J by 0 bases, and 15 bases separated the two germline ends. Those patients with uncontrolled infection, other autoimmune disease, pregnancy or lactation were excluded. These data belong to a study of T cells in Graves' hyperthyroidism and ophthalmopathy. General study results and limits: Before onset, ophthalmopathy was predicted by the model a median approximately 6.7 months earlier.

Sequencing used blood. This receptor was identified in a middle-aged woman with Graves' ophthalmopathy. This sequence joins TRBV28 and TRBJ2-2; D remains unclear. The CDR3 region has the DNA TGTGCCAGCAGTTCCCCCTATGGGTTCGCGAACACCGGGGAGCTGTTTTTT. Protein: CASSSPYGFANTGELFF.